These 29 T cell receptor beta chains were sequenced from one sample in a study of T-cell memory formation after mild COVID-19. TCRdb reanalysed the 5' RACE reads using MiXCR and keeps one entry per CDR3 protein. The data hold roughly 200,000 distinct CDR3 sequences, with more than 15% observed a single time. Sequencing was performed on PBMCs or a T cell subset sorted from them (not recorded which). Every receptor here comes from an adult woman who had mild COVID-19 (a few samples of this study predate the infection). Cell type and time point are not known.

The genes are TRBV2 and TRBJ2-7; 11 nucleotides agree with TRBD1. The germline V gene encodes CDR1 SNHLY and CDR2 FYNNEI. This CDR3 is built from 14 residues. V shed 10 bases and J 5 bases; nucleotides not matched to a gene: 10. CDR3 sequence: CAKTGTGGFDEQYF. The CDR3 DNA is TGTGCCAAGACCGGGACAGGGGGTTTCGACGAGCAGTACTTC. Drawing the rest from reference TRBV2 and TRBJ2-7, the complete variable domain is EPEVTQTPSHQVTQMGQEVILRCVPISNHLYFYWYRQILGQKVEFLVSFYNNEISEKSEIFDDQFSVERPDGSNFTLKIRSTKLEDSAMYFCAKTGTGGFDEQYFGPGTRLTVT.

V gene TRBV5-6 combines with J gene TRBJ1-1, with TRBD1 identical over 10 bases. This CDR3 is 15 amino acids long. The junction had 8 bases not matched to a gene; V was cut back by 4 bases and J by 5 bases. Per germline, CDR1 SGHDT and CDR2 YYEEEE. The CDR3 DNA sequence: TGTGCCAGCAGCGACCCGGGACAGGGGAGAACTGAAGCTTTCTTT. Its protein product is CASSDPGQGRTEAFF.

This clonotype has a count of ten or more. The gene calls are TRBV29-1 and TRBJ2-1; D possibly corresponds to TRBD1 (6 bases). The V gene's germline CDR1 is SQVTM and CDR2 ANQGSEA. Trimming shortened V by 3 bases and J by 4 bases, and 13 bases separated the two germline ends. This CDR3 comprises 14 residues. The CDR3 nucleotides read TGCAGCGTTGAGGGAATGGACAGATACAATGAGCAGTTCTTC. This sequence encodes CSVEGMDRYNEQFF.

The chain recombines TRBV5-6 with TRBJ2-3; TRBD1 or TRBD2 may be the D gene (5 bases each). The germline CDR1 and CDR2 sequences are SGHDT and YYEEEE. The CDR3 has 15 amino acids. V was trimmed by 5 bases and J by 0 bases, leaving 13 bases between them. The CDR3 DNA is TGTGCCAGCAGACAACGGGGCGGTAGCACAGATACGCAGTATTTT. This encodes CASRQRGGSTDTQYF.

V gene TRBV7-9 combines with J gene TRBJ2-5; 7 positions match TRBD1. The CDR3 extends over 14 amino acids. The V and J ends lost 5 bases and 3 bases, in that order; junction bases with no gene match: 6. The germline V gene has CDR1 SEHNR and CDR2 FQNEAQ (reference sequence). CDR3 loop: CASSPTGTEETQYF. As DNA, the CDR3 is TGTGCCAGCAGCCCGACCGGGACAGAAGAGACCCAGTACTTC.

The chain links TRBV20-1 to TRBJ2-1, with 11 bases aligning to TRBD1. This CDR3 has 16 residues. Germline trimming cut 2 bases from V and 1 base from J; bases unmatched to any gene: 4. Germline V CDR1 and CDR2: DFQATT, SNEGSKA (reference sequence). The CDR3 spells CSARFGQGASYNEQFF. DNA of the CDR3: TGCAGTGCTAGATTCGGACAGGGGGCTTCCTACAATGAGCAGTTCTTC.

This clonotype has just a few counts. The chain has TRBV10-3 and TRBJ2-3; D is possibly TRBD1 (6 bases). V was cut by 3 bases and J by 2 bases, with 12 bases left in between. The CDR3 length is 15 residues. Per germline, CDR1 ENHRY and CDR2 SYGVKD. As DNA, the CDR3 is TGTGCCATCAGTGACAGGGGCGACTACACAGATACGCAGTATTTT. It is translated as CAISDRGDYTDTQYF.

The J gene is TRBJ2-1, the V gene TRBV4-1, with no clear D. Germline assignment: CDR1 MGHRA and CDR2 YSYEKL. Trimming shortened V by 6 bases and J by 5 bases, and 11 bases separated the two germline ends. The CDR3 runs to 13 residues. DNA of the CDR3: TGCGCCAGCAGTCGCGGTCAGGACAATGAGCAGTTCTTC. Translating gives CASSRGQDNEQFF.

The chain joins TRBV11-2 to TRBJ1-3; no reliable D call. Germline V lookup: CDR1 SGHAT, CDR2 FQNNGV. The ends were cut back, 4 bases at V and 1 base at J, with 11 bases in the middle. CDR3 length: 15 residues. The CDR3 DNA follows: TGTGCCAGCAGCTCCACCGACTGGTCTGGAAACACCATATATTTT. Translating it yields CASSSTDWSGNTIYF. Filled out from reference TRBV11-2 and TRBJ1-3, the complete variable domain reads EAGVAQSPRYKIIEKRQSVAFWCNPISGHATLYWYQQILGQGPKLLIQFQNNGVVDDSQLPKDRFSAERLKGVDSTLKIQPAKLEDSAVYLCASSSTDWSGNTIYFGEGSWLTVV.

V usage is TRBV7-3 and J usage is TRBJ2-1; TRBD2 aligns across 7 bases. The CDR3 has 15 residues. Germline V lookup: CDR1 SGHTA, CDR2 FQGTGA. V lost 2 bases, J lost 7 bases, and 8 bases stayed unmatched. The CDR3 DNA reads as TGTGCCAGCAGCTTAGCGGGGGAAATGGGGAATGAGCAGTTCTTC. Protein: CASSLAGEMGNEQFF. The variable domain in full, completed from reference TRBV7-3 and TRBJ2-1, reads GAGVSQTPSNKVTEKGKYVELRCDPISGHTALYWYRQSLGQGPEFLIYFQGTGAADDSGLPNDRFFAVRPEGSVSTLKIQRTERGDSAVYLCASSLAGEMGNEQFFGPGTRLTVL.

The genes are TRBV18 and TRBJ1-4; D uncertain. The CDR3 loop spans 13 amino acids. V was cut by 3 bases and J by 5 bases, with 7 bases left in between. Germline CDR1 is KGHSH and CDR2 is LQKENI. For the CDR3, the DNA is TGTGCCAGCTCACCCAGTACAAATGAAAAACTGTTTTTT. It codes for CASSPSTNEKLFF.

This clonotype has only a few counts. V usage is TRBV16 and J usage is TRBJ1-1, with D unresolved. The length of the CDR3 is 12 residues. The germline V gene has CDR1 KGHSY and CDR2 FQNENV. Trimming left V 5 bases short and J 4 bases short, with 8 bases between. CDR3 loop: CASSFTGTEAFF. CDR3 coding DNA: TGTGCCAGCAGCTTCACGGGCACTGAAGCTTTCTTT.

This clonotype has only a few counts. The DNA for the CDR3 is TGTGCCAGCAGTGAAATGGTGAATTCACCCCTCCACTTT. Its translation: CASSEMVNSPLHF. The rearrangement links TRBV6-1 to TRBJ1-6; D remains ambiguous. Trimming removed 2 bases at V and 7 bases at J, with 6 bases between. The CDR3 is 13 amino acids. Germline assignment: CDR1 MNHNS and CDR2 SASEGT.

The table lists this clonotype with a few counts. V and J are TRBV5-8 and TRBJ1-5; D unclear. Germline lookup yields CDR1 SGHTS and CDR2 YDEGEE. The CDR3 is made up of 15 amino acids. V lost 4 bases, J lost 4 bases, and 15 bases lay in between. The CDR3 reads CASSPGRKLNQPQHF. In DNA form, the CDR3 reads TGTGCCAGCAGCCCTGGACGGAAGCTTAATCAGCCCCAGCATTTT.

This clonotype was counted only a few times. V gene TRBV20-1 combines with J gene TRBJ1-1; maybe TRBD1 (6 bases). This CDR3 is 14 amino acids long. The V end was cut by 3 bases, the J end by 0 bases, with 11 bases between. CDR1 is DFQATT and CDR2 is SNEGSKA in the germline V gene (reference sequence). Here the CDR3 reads CSARTAGVNTEAFF. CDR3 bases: TGCAGTGCTAGGACCGCAGGGGTGAACACTGAAGCTTTCTTT.

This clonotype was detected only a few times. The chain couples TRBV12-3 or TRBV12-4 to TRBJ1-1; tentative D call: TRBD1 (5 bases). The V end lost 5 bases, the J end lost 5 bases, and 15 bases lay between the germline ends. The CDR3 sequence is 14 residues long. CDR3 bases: TGTGCCAGCAGTGCTGATTTGAAGGGGACTGAAGCTTTCTTT. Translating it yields CASSADLKGTEAFF.

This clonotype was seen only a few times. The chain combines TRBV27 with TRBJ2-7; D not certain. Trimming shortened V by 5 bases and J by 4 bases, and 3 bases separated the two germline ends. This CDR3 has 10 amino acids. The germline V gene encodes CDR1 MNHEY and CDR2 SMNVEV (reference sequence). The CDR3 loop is CASSVYEQYF. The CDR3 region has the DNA TGTGCCAGCAGTGTATACGAGCAGTACTTC.

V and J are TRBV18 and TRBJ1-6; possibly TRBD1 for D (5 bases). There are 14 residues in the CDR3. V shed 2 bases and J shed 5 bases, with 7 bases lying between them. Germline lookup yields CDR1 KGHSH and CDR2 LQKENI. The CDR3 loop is CASSPGRDNSPLHF. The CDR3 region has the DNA TGTGCCAGCTCACCAGGCAGGGATAATTCACCCCTCCACTTT.

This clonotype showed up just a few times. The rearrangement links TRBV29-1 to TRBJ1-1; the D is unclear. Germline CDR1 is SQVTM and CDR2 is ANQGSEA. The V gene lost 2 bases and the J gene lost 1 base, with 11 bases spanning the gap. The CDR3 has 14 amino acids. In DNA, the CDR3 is TGCAGCGTTGAAAACAGAGGTCGGAACACTGAAGCTTTCTTT. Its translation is CSVENRGRNTEAFF.

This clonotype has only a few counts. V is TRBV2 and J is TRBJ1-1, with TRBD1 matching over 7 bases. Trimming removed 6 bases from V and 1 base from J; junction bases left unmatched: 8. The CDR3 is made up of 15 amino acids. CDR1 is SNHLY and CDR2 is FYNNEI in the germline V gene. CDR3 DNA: TGTGCCAGCAGCCGCGAAGGGACAGCGAACACTGAAGCTTTCTTT. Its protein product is CASSREGTANTEAFF.

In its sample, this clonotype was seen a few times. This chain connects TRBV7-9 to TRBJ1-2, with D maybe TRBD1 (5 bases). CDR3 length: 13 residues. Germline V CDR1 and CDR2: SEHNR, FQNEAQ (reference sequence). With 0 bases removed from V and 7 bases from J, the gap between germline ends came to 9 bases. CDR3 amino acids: CASSLAGGSGYTF. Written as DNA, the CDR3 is TGTGCCAGCAGCTTAGCGGGGGGGTCTGGCTACACCTTC.

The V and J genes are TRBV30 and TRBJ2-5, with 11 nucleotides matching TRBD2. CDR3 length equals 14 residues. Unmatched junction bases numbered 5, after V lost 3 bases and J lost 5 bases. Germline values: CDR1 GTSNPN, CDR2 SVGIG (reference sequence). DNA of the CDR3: TGTGCCTGGAGCCCGGGACTAGCGGTTGAGACCCAGTACTTC. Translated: CAWSPGLAVETQYF.

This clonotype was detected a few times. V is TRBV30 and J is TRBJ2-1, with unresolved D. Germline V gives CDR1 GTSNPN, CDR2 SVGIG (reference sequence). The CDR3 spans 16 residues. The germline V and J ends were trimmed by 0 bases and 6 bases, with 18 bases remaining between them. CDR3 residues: CAWSVHFLEVSNEQFF. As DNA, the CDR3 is TGTGCCTGGAGTGTACATTTCCTAGAAGTGAGCAATGAGCAGTTCTTC.

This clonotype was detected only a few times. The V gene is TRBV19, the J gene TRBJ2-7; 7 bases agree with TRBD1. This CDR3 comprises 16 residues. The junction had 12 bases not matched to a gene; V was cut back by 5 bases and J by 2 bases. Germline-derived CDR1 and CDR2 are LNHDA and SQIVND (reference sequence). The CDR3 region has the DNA TGTGCCAGTAGTGGCCGACAGGGCGAGACGCCCTACGAGCAGTACTTC. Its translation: CASSGRQGETPYEQYF.

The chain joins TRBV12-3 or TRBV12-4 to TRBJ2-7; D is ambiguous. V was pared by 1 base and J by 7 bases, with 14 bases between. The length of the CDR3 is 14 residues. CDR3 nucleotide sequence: TGTGCCAGCAGTTTAGGAAGGCCTAGGCGAGAGCAGTACTTC. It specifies CASSLGRPRREQYF.

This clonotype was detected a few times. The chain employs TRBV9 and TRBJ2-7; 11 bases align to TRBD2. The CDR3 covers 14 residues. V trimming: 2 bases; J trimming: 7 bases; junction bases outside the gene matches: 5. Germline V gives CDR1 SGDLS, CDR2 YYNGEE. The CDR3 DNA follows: TGTGCCAGCAGCGTGGTTCTAGCGGGAGGTGAGCAGTACTTC. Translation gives CASSVVLAGGEQYF.

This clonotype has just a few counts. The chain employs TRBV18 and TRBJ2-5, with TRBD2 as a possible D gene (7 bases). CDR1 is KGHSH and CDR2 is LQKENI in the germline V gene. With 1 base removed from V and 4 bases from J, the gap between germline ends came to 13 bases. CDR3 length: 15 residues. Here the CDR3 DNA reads TGTGCCAGCTCACCACAGGGGGGGCGAAGAGAGACCCAGTACTTC. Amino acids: CASSPQGGRRETQYF.

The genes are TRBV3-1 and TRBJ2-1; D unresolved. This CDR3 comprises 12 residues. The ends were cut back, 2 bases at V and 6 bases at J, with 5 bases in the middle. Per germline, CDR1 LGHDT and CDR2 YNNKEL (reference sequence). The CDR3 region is CASSQSGNEQFF. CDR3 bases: TGTGCCAGCAGCCAATCTGGCAATGAGCAGTTCTTC.

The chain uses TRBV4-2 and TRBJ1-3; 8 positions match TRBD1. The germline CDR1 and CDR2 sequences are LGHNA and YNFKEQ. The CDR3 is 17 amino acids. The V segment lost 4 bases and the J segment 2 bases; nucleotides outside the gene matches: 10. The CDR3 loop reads CASSRNDRGTAGNTIYF. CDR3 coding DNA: TGTGCCAGCAGCCGTAACGACAGGGGAACGGCTGGAAACACCATATATTTT.